The 4 T cell receptor beta chains below come from one sample, sequenced in a study of shared clonotypes between healthy human individuals. Profiling relied on immunoSEQ multiplex PCR, and the TCRdb table lists in-frame clones only, not all of them. This sample has about half a million clones, with approximately 85% found just once. The sample taken for sequencing was PBMCs. These receptor sequences come from a woman in her 40s in good health. Some clones in this sample may be carry-over from other donors' samples.

The rearrangement links TRBV11-2 to TRBJ2-7; 15 positions match TRBD2. V shed 5 bases and J 1 base; nucleotides not matched to a gene: 6. The CDR3 runs 17 residues. In germline, CDR1 is SGHAT, CDR2 FQNNGV. Written as DNA, the CDR3 is TGTGCCAGCAGCCCCCGGACTAGCGGGAGGGCGTCCTACGAGCAGTACTTC. Translation: CASSPRTSGRASYEQYF.

The chain combines TRBV20-1 with TRBJ2-4; no definite D call. The CDR3 length is 8 residues. The V gene lost 6 bases and the J gene lost 11 bases, with 5 bases spanning the gap. Germline V gene sequence: CDR1 DFQATT, CDR2 SNEGSKA (reference sequence). The CDR3 is CSAGFQYF. CDR3 nucleotides: TGCAGTGCAGGGTTTCAGTACTTC.

This clone was detected a few times. The chain recombines TRBV2 with TRBJ2-7; D is unclear. The CDR3 is 13 amino acids. V was cut by 7 bases and J by 3 bases, with 13 bases left in between. Germline CDR1 reads SNHLY; CDR2 reads FYNNEI. The chain's CDR3 is CASTLRFGYEQYF. CDR3 in DNA: TGTGCCAGCACCCTACGATTTGGCTACGAGCAGTACTTC.

The V gene is TRBV28, the J gene TRBJ2-4, with D perhaps being TRBD1 or TRBD2 (5 bases each). The CDR3 has 17 residues. V lost 5 bases to trimming and J lost 0 bases, with 17 bases between them. The germline V gene encodes CDR1 MDHEN and CDR2 SYDVKM. The CDR3: CASSQPGTGLAKNIQYF. The CDR3 nucleotides read TGTGCCAGCAGTCAACCCGGGACGGGATTAGCCAAAAACATTCAGTACTTC.